Presented here are 8 T cell receptor beta chains from one specimen sequenced in a study of shared clonotypes between healthy human individuals. Produced via immunoSEQ multiplex PCR; TCRdb's table is partial and in-frame only. The sample has 2 million to 2.5 million clones, nearly 97% seen once. The sample consisted of naive CD4+ T cells sorted from blood. The sample's subset: CD45RA+ positively selected. These receptor sequences come from a man in his late teens or twenties in good health.

The count of this clone is one. V and J are TRBV7-3 and TRBJ2-5; unclear D gene. V was clipped by 1 base and J by 0 bases, with 9 bases between them. The germline gives CDR1 SGHTA, CDR2 FQGTGA. There are 15 residues in the CDR3. The CDR3 nucleotides read TGTGCCAGCAGCTTAAGTAGTACAAACCAAGAGACCCAGTACTTC. Translation gives CASSLSSTNQETQYF.

The V call is TRBV7-9, the J call TRBJ2-7; TRBD2 matches 13 bases. Germline trimming cut 7 bases from V and 0 bases from J; bases unmatched to any gene: 3. Germline assignment: CDR1 SEHNR and CDR2 FQNEAQ (reference sequence). CDR3 length: 15 residues. This CDR3 reads CASTRTSGSSYEQYF. In nucleotides, the CDR3 is TGTGCCAGCACCAGGACTAGCGGGAGCTCCTACGAGCAGTACTTC.

The V and J genes are TRBV19 and TRBJ2-2; TRBD2 matches 11 bases. This CDR3 spans 16 amino acids. Losses at the gene ends were 4 bases for V and 4 bases for J; bases not matched to a gene: 5. Germline CDR1 LNHDA, CDR2 SQIVND (reference sequence). The CDR3 coding sequence is TGTGCCAGTAGTACCTTCGGGACTAGCGGCACCGGGGAGCTGTTTTTT. It specifies CASSTFGTSGTGELFF.

The chain uses TRBV5-6 and TRBJ2-1; D might be TRBD1 (6 bases). V was trimmed by 5 bases and J by 8 bases, leaving 14 bases between them. This CDR3 has 13 residues. Germline V CDR1 and CDR2: SGHDT, YYEEEE. The CDR3 here is CASREQGWDEQFF. For the CDR3, the DNA is TGTGCCAGCAGAGAACAGGGATGGGATGAGCAGTTCTTC.

V is TRBV6-1 and J is TRBJ2-5, with 7 bases lining up with TRBD1. This CDR3 is built from 13 residues. Germline loops: CDR1 MNHNS, CDR2 SASEGT. V lost 7 bases and J lost 7; bases outside the gene matches: 9. The CDR3 bases are TGTGCCAGCACGGGACAGCCCTCGGGGACCCAGTACTTC. This sequence encodes CASTGQPSGTQYF.

Written as DNA, the CDR3 is TGTGCCAGCAGCGTACCGGGACGGCCGCCCACCGGGGAGCTGTTTTTT. Protein sequence: CASSVPGRPPTGELFF. This sequence joins TRBV13 and TRBJ2-2; TRBD1 or TRBD2 may be the D gene (5 bases each). Germline V gene lookup returns CDR1 PRHDT and CDR2 FYEKMQ (reference sequence). V lost 5 bases and J lost 4, with 17 bases in between. This CDR3 is built from 16 residues.

The rearrangement uses TRBV6-1 and TRBJ2-4, with TRBD2 matching 9 bases. The ends lost 6 bases at V and 12 bases at J; junction bases unmatched: 15. This CDR3 spans 15 amino acids. From germline, CDR1 is MNHNS and CDR2 SASEGT. CDR3 sequence (DNA): TGTGCCAGCAGCGCCCAGCGGGAGGTCCCAAACTCTCAGTACTTC. Protein: CASSAQREVPNSQYF.

This CDR3 is CASSERRTRRIDTQYF. The CDR3 nucleotides read TGTGCCAGCAGTGAAAGACGGACCAGGCGGATAGATACGCAGTATTTT. This chain links TRBV6-1 with TRBJ2-3; the D is unclear. The CDR3 loop spans 16 amino acids. V lost 2 bases and J lost 5, with 17 bases in between. Germline V gene data show CDR1 as MNHNS and CDR2 as SASEGT.